This T cell receptor beta chain emerged from a study of PD-1 blockade in classical Hodgkin lymphoma (dated by TCRdb to 2020 to 2022). In terms of the full investigation: The study used TCR beta sequencing and CyTOF to define a peripheral blood immune signature of response to PD-1 blockade in classical Hodgkin lymphoma. General conclusions and limits of the study: Only a single clinical trial cohort was studied, and what caused the repertoire differences, possibly disease activity or prior therapy, remained undefined. Newly diagnosed patients were reported to have lower baseline TCR diversity than healthy donors, and relapsed/refractory patients were reported to have lower baseline TCR diversity still.

This specimen's time point label, per the study, means: newly diagnosed, previously untreated cHL patient sample. As a comparison group for the relapsed/refractory trial patients, PBMCs from patients with newly diagnosed, previously untreated classical Hodgkin lymphoma were sequenced. After peripheral blood was drawn into 8 mL Vacutainer Cell Preparation Tubes, PBMCs were isolated by centrifugation and then cryopreserved. Genomic DNA was isolated using the Qiagen DNeasy kit from unsorted PBMCs as well as from negatively selected CD4+ and CD8+ fractions. Amplification of TCR beta CDR3 regions was done by immunoSEQ multiplex PCR with primers that anneal to V and J segments. A synthetic immune receptor repertoire was used to minimize amplification bias, and remaining bias was computationally removed after sequencing. From the authors' description of their analysis: Repertoire diversity was quantified as the Shannon entropy index using custom Python scripts. Unsorted, CD4+ and CD8+ repertoires were examined separately, except in combined analyses, for which CD4+ and CD8+ sequences were merged in silico. Sourced from immuneACCESS, this table was stored by TCRdb with only in-frame sequences that have V and J called. A share of the clones is absent; for the studies checked, an unresolved V gene accounts for under half, and the remainder has no known explanation. V and J calls and clone size are copied from that table; D and trimming were computed from the DNA. The sample has about 16,000 clones on record, almost 85% of them singletons. Around 8.4% of the sample rests with the top ten.

Remarks on this clone: Which antigen it targets is not known. Qualities for individual bases were not recorded, and no much larger clone is one base off.

From the cysteine through the phenylalanine, the CDR3 covers 11 amino acids. The DNA shown is the 33-base CDR3, in frame from base 1. CDR1 is given as MNHNS and CDR2 as SASEGT, both from the germline V gene. Trimming removed 8 bases from V and 6 bases from J, leaving 8 bases between the germline ends. The sequenced material came from peripheral blood mononuclear cells (PBMCs). The sequence links TRBV6-1 to TRBJ2-1, with no confidently assigned D gene. This TCR was recovered from a human donor with classical Hodgkin lymphoma. CDR3 reads: CASAFVNEQFF. The DNA sequence reads TGTGCCAGCGCTTTCGTCAATGAGCAGTTCTTC.